This T cell receptor (beta chain) was captured by sequencing in a study of cytomegalovirus exposure and HLA in healthy donors. A note on this clone: The antigen is unknown.

Study-level findings and limits: Data from an earlier analysis indicated that most TCR beta V segments were productive either about 87% or about 30% of the time. In a later analysis, V- and J-gene trimming of beta chains associated with a DCLRE1C missense variant, replicated independently. Later, an analysis found that common viral pathogens appeared to be linked with several of the most significant clusters.

Healthy people donating bone marrow made up the donors. A multiplex PCR was run with 60 Vbeta primers and 13 Jbeta primers. This table comes from immunoSEQ multiplex PCR, and its TCRdb copy is limited to in-frame clones, with some not included. The top ten clones hold 5% to 7.5% of a sample with 150,000 to 160,000 clones, approximately 82% of them seen once. The CDR3 consists of 19 residues. V lost 3 bases to trimming and J lost 4 bases; unmatched junction nucleotides: 15. The germline CDR1 and CDR2 sequences are LNHDA and SQIVND (reference sequence). This chain joins TRBV19 and TRBJ1-5; the match to TRBD1 covers 10 bases. The source is a woman between 45 and 60 years old in good health and CMV-seropositive. What was sequenced was PBMCs. The CDR3 spells CASSIRPGQGPLSNQPQHF. The CDR3 bases are TGTGCCAGTAGTATTCGGCCGGGACAGGGGCCCCTTTCTAATCAGCCCCAGCATTTT. The full variable domain, in which reference TRBV19 and TRBJ1-5 provide the parts outside the CDR3, is DGGITQSPKYLFRKEGQNVTLSCEQNLNHDAMYWYRQDPGQGLRLIYYSQIVNDFQKGDIAEGYSVSREKKESFPLTVTSAQKNPTAFYLCASSIRPGQGPLSNQPQHFGDGTRLSIL.